This TCR beta chain was captured in a study of cytomegalovirus exposure and HLA in healthy donors. About the study: Unique TCRs numbering approximately 81 million, obtained from HLA-typed donors, made up an early data release. Whole-study results and caveats: Apparent HLA restriction characterized most CMV-associated TCR beta chains in a later analysis.

In regard to this clone: The target antigen is unknown.

Primers included in the PCR were 60 Vbeta and 13 Jbeta primers. The repertoire was sequenced with immunoSEQ multiplex PCR; TCRdb's copy has only in-frame clones and lacks some. Of some 200,000 clones listed, 76% are singletons. This CDR3 is 15 amino acids long. Germline V gene data show CDR1 as MNHNS and CDR2 as SASEGT. V lost 7 bases to trimming and J lost 6 bases; unmatched junction nucleotides: 10. The gene calls are TRBV6-1 and TRBJ2-1, with 9 bases aligning to TRBD1. The sequence derives from a man between 18 and 29 years old in good health and CMV-seronegative. The sequenced material came from PBMCs. The CDR3 here is CASTLVTGGFNEQFF. As DNA, the CDR3 is TGTGCCAGCACCCTGGTGACAGGGGGGTTCAATGAGCAGTTCTTC.